This T cell receptor beta chain was identified during a study of sequential checkpoint blockade in melanoma (dated by TCRdb to between 2018 and 2021). Study-level background: In a 1:1 randomization, patients received either first-line nivolumab then ipilimumab (arm A) or ipilimumab then nivolumab (arm B). Maintenance nivolumab came after each of the two trial sequences. DNA from over 80 pretreatment melanoma tumor samples was subjected to TCRbeta immunosequencing. For twenty-two patients, matched tumor biopsies were obtained before treatment and at week 13, following single-agent nivolumab (arm A) or ipilimumab (arm B). The same lesion was the source of around 80% of the matched pre- and post-treatment tumor biopsy pairs.

TCRbeta CDR3 regions were immunosequenced from genomic DNA with the immunoSEQ Assay. Genomic DNA was amplified by bias-controlled multiplex PCR before high-throughput sequencing. In the source study's methods: To quantify the absolute abundance of each unique TCRbeta CDR3 region, the sequences were collapsed and filtered. Clonality, defined as 1 minus Pielou's evenness, was calculated using productive rearrangements only. To compute tumor T-cell fraction, TCRbeta template counts were normalized to usable DNA, with usable DNA estimated from several housekeeping genes. Clones with significantly greater frequencies in on-treatment versus baseline samples were identified using a previously published method. In TCRdb, the immuneACCESS table is reduced to in-frame sequences with V and J assigned. These tables do not hold every clone; where another copy was compared, an unresolved V gene accounts for under half, and the others remain unexplained. From that table come the V and J calls and clone size; the DNA was used to work out D and trimming. The sample records more than 2,000 clones, roughly 22% of which are singletons. The top ten hold approximately 17% of the sample.

In light of the paper, this sample's treatment or condition label describes: randomized to nivolumab then ipilimumab (arm A) or the reverse (arm B). Prior DNA-damaging chemotherapy had not been received by any trial patient. Samples came from patients with melanoma in CheckMate 064, a randomized, open-label phase II trial of sequential checkpoint blockade. Tumor TCR sequencing used genomic DNA from formalin-fixed paraffin-embedded (FFPE) tissue samples. Measured from the cysteine to the phenylalanine, the CDR3 is 16 residues long. Just the 48-base CDR3 DNA is kept, in frame starting at base 1. Germline trimming amounts to 3 bases on V and 0 bases on J, with 10 as the count of junction bases outside the gene matches. The germline V gene gives CDR1 as SQVTM and CDR2 as ANQGSEA. Regarding this clone: No cognate antigen has been identified for it. No base quality values were provided; no much bigger clone lies one nucleotide off.

General study outcomes and caveats: Small sample sizes and reduced statistical power limited the within-arm analyses of tumor T-cell fraction. Tumor T-cell fraction and clonality correlated with PD-L1 staining and CD8+ T-cell counts but not with mutational load. Achieving clinical benefit was about 30 times more likely for patients whose tumor T-cell fraction and clonality increased by week 13. Among patients in the nivolumab-first arm (arm A), tumor TIL clonality before treatment was associated with response (P = .04). Larger, independent patient cohorts are needed to validate the response-prediction model that combines TCR metrics and mutation burden.

In this chain, TRBV29-1 is recombined with TRBJ2-7, with 8 bases in between that match TRBD1. Sequencing was performed on tumor tissue (inferred from file names), taken from a patient given nivolumab and ipilimumab in sequence. This sequence was found in a human donor with melanoma. The CDR3 reads as follows: CSVELLQGVHSYEQYF. The nucleotides are TGCAGCGTTGAGTTACTACAGGGGGTGCACTCCTACGAGCAGTACTTC.